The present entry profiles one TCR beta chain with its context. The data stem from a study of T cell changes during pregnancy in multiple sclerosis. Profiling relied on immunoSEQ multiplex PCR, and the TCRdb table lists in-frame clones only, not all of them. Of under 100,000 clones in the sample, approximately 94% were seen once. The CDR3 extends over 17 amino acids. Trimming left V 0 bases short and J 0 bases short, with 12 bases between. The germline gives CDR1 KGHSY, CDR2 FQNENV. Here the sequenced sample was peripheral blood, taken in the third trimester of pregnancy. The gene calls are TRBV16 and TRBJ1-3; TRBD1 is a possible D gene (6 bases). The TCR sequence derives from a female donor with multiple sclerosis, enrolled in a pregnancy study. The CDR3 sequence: CASSQSRQAISGNTIYF. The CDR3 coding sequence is TGTGCCAGCAGCCAATCGAGACAGGCTATCTCTGGAAACACCATATATTTT. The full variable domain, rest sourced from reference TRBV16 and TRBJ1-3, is GEEVAQTPKHLVRGEGQKAKLYCAPIKGHSYVFWYQQVLKNEFKFLISFQNENVFDETGMPKERFSAKCLPNSPCSLEIQATKLEDSAVYFCASSQSRQAISGNTIYFGEGSWLTVV.